This is a list of T cell receptor beta chains from one sample in a study of Graves' ophthalmopathy and Graves' hyperthyroidism. TCRdb re-analysed the multiplex PCR reads in MiXCR, keeping a single row per CDR3 protein. The sample lists over 450,000 distinct CDR3 sequences, roughly 14% occurring once. Specimen: blood. The source of these receptors is a woman in her twenties or thirties with Graves' ophthalmopathy. Both conserved end residues are part of each CDR3. D genes are given only for firm matches. The listing skips clone size in some rows; elsewhere it reads once, few, many or a size class.

TRBJ2-5,TRBV5-1,many,.,CASSPVAKRTQETQYF,TGCGCCAGCAGCCCTGTGGCCAAGCGGACCCAAGAGACCCAGTACTTC
TRBJ1-1,TRBV30,.,.,CAWSPKRHTSNTEAFF,TGTGCCTGGAGTCCCAAAAGGCATACTTCGAACACTGAAGCTTTCTTT
TRBJ1-6,TRBV4-2,many,.,CASSQDLRSYNSPLHF,TGTGCCAGCAGCCAAGATTTAAGGTCCTATAATTCACCCCTCCACTTT
TRBJ1-1,TRBV7-9,many,.,CASSSSGVLGTEAFF,TGTGCCAGCAGCTCTAGCGGGGTGTTGGGGACTGAAGCTTTCTTT
TRBJ2-7,TRBV27,many,.,CASSRGSLYEQYF,TGTGCCAGCAGTAGGGGGAGTCTCTACGAGCAGTACTTC
TRBJ1-2,TRBV7-8,many,TRBD1,CASSLAWNRGQGGYTF,TGTGCCAGCAGCTTAGCATGGAACAGGGGGCAGGGTGGCTACACCTTC
TRBJ1-2,TRBV7-2,many,TRBD1,CASIPRGQMYGYTF,TGTGCCAGCATCCCCAGGGGGCAGATGTATGGCTACACCTTC
TRBJ2-7,TRBV6-4,many,.,CASLDRDGGVYEQYF,TGTGCCAGCTTGGACAGGGATGGGGGGGTGTACGAGCAGTACTTC
TRBJ2-7,TRBV5-1,few,TRBD2,CASSNRLAGGVEQYF,TGCGCCAGCAGCAACCGACTAGCGGGGGGTGTCGAGCAGTACTTC
TRBJ2-7,TRBV5-1,many,.,CASSLGDIAEMDEQYF,TGCGCCAGCAGCTTGGGAGACATCGCGGAGATGGACGAGCAGTACTTC
TRBJ2-6,TRBV19,many,.,CASSPRVISGANVLTF,TGTGCCAGTAGTCCCCGGGTGATCTCTGGGGCCAACGTCCTGACTTTC
TRBJ1-3,TRBV7-2,many,TRBD1,CASSPDRGRIAGNTIYF,TGTGCCAGCAGCCCGGACAGGGGGCGAATTGCGGGAAACACCATATATTTT
TRBJ1-1,TRBV11-2,few,TRBD1,CASSPTTGVNTEAFF,TGTGCCAGCAGCCCAACGACAGGGGTGAACACTGAAGCTTTCTTT
TRBJ2-4,TRBV6-1,many,.,CASSRTQGNIQYF,TGTGCCAGCAGCAGGACTCAGGGGAACATTCAGTACTTC
TRBJ1-2,TRBV28,many,.,CASTDTGYGYTF,TGTGCCAGCACCGACACGGGCTATGGCTACACCTTC
TRBJ2-7,TRBV12-3/TRBV12-4,many,.,CASRGRSGRWSEQYF,TGTGCCAGCAGGGGGAGGTCGGGAAGATGGAGCGAGCAGTACTTC
TRBJ1-1,TRBV20-1,.,.,CSARYPGAQGLTF,TGCAGTGCTAGGTATCCCGGGGCCCAGGGATTGACCTTT
TRBJ1-1,TRBV2,many,.,CASSENTEAFF,TGTGCCAGCAGTGAGAACACTGAAGCTTTCTTT
TRBJ1-1,TRBV18,many,TRBD1,CASSPRQAGQGFTEAFF,TGTGCCAGCTCACCACGTCAGGCCGGACAGGGTTTCACTGAAGCTTTCTTT
TRBJ1-6,TRBV20-1,many,.,CSAAREASYNSPLHF,TGCAGTGCTGCTCGCGAGGCCTCCTATAATTCACCCCTCCACTTT
TRBJ2-7,TRBV6-5,.,.,CASSYGTDRLREQYF,TGTGCCAGCAGTTACGGGACCGACCGGTTGAGGGAGCAGTACTTC
TRBJ1-2,TRBV5-1,many,.,CASSPGEIYGYTF,TGCGCCAGCAGCCCAGGGGAAATCTATGGCTACACCTTC
TRBJ1-5,TRBV6-1,many,TRBD1,CASSGTGTSNQPQHF,TGTGCCAGCAGTGGGACAGGGACTTCGAATCAGCCCCAGCATTTT
TRBJ2-7,TRBV11-1,.,TRBD1,CANSLGSGTGVYEQYF,TGTGCCAACAGCTTGGGTTCCGGGACAGGGGTCTACGAGCAGTACTTC
TRBJ1-1,TRBV6-1,many,.,CASIPTRGGPSNTEAFF,TGTGCCAGCATCCCTACTCGCGGGGGACCGTCGAACACTGAAGCTTTCTTT
TRBJ2-7,TRBV20-1,many,TRBD1,CSARDGKGAHEQYF,TGCAGTGCTAGAGATGGCAAGGGGGCGCACGAGCAGTACTTC
TRBJ2-5,TRBV6-5,many,TRBD2,CASSYSTAGGWETQYF,TGTGCCAGCAGTTACTCCACAGCGGGAGGTTGGGAGACCCAGTACTTC
TRBJ1-1,TRBV28,many,.,CASKVEGIEGAFF,TGTGCCAGCAAAGTCGAAGGCATTGAGGGAGCTTTCTTT
TRBJ2-7,TRBV11-1,few,TRBD2,CASSSAGGRAGYEQYF,TGTGCCAGCAGCTCTGCCGGCGGGAGGGCCGGCTACGAGCAGTACTTC
TRBJ2-7,TRBV5-1,many,.,CASSRTLSSYEQYF,TGCGCCAGCAGCAGGACCCTTAGCTCCTACGAGCAGTACTTC
TRBJ1-2,TRBV12-3/TRBV12-4,many,TRBD1,CASSEGAAGYGYTF,TGTGCCAGCAGTGAGGGGGCTGCAGGCTATGGCTACACCTTC
TRBJ1-1,TRBV29-1,many,.,CSVDVRKNTEAFF,TGCAGCGTTGATGTTCGGAAGAACACTGAAGCTTTCTTT
TRBJ1-1,TRBV5-6,few,.,CASSLPVMNTEAFF,TGTGCCAGCAGCTTGCCCGTTATGAACACTGAAGCTTTCTTT
TRBJ2-7,TRBV11-2,many,.,CASSLEGPKAYEQYF,TGTGCCAGCAGCTTAGAGGGGCCAAAAGCCTACGAGCAGTACTTC
TRBJ1-3,TRBV6-1,.,TRBD1,CASGDRVSSGNTIYF,TGTGCCAGCGGGGACAGAGTCTCCTCTGGAAACACCATATATTTT
TRBJ1-3,TRBV5-5,many,.,CASSLERGFPGNTIYF,TGTGCCAGCAGCTTGGAACGCGGGTTCCCTGGAAACACCATATATTTT
TRBJ1-2,TRBV11-2,.,TRBD1,CASSSLTGQGAKGYTF,TGTGCCAGCAGCTCCCTTACGGGACAGGGGGCGAAGGGCTACACCTTC
TRBJ1-1,TRBV12-3/TRBV12-4,many,.,CASRYGRILNTEAFF,TGTGCCAGCAGATACGGACGCATTCTGAACACTGAAGCTTTCTTT
TRBJ1-1,TRBV20-1,many,TRBD1,CSAPGQGVTTEAFF,TGCAGTGCTCCGGGACAGGGTGTGACCACTGAAGCTTTCTTT
TRBJ1-2,TRBV2,many,TRBD1,CASRAGTGFYGYTF,TGTGCCAGCAGAGCCGGGACAGGATTCTATGGCTACACCTTC
TRBJ2-2,TRBV28,many,TRBD2,CASSSTTSGMILGELFF,TGTGCCAGCAGTTCTACGACTAGCGGGATGATCTTGGGGGAGCTGTTTTTT
TRBJ1-6,TRBV6-1,once,TRBD1,CASRAGQGAYSPLHF,TGTGCCAGCAGGGCGGGACAGGGGGCGTACTCACCTCTCCACTTT
TRBJ1-6,TRBV27,many,.,CASTVQGSNSPLHF,TGTGCCAGCACCGTACAGGGAAGTAATTCACCCCTCCACTTT
TRBJ2-2,TRBV19,many,TRBD1,CASSDRGHDTGELFF,TGTGCCAGTAGCGACAGGGGTCACGACACCGGGGAGCTGTTTTTT
TRBJ2-5,TRBV7-3,.,.,CASSLMVSETQYF,TGTGCCAGCAGCTTAATGGTTTCAGAGACCCAGTACTTC
TRBJ2-7,TRBV6-1,many,.,CASSDKIAAGEQYF,TGTGCCAGCAGTGATAAGATAGCCGCTGGCGAGCAGTACTTC
TRBJ1-5,TRBV19,many,TRBD1,CASEPGQVRYSNQPQHF,TGTGCCAGTGAGCCGGGACAGGTACGATATAGCAATCAGCCCCAGCATTTT
TRBJ2-3,TRBV6-5,many,.,CASSYNRPTDTQYF,TGTGCCAGCAGTTACAACAGGCCCACAGATACGCAGTATTTT
TRBJ2-2,TRBV14,many,.,CASSQVSDTGELFF,TGTGCCAGCAGCCAAGTGTCTGACACCGGGGAGCTGTTTTTT
TRBJ2-7,TRBV20-1,many,.,CSARRVGVPPYEQYF,TGCAGTGCTAGAAGGGTTGGGGTCCCTCCCTACGAGCAGTACTTC
TRBJ2-7,TRBV28,many,TRBD1,CASRGQPGSQYF,TGTGCCAGCAGGGGACAGCCCGGTTCCCAGTACTTC
TRBJ1-1,TRBV4-1,many,.,CASNYRYMGTEAFF,TGCGCCAGCAACTACAGGTACATGGGTACTGAAGCTTTCTTT
TRBJ1-5,TRBV4-1,many,.,CASSQTGLAVSQPQHF,TGCGCCAGCAGCCAGACGGGCCTGGCAGTCAGTCAGCCCCAGCATTTT
TRBJ1-5,TRBV6-5,many,.,CASSYAPGRESNQPQHF,TGTGCCAGCAGTTACGCGCCGGGCAGGGAGAGCAATCAGCCCCAGCATTTT
TRBJ1-1,TRBV12-5,many,.,CASGLVRTPEAFF,TGTGCTAGTGGTTTGGTCAGGACCCCTGAAGCTTTCTTT
TRBJ1-6,TRBV25-1,many,.,CASSDRATDSSPLHF,TGTGCCAGCAGTGACCGGGCCACGGATAGTTCACCCCTCCACTTT
TRBJ1-1,TRBV7-2,many,.,CASSEPGDTEAFF,TGTGCCAGCAGCGAACCGGGGGACACTGAAGCTTTCTTT
TRBJ1-1,TRBV6-2/TRBV6-3,few,TRBD1,CASSNPKRGLGTEAFF,TGTGCCAGCAGTAACCCCAAGAGGGGGCTGGGCACTGAAGCTTTCTTT
TRBJ1-5,TRBV20-1,many,.,CSAAGQPNQPQHF,TGCAGTGCCGCCGGACAGCCCAATCAGCCCCAGCATTTT
TRBJ2-5,TRBV11-2,few,TRBD2,CASSLVPSGRETKYF,TGTGCCAGCAGCTTAGTTCCTAGCGGGAGAGAGACCAAGTACTTC